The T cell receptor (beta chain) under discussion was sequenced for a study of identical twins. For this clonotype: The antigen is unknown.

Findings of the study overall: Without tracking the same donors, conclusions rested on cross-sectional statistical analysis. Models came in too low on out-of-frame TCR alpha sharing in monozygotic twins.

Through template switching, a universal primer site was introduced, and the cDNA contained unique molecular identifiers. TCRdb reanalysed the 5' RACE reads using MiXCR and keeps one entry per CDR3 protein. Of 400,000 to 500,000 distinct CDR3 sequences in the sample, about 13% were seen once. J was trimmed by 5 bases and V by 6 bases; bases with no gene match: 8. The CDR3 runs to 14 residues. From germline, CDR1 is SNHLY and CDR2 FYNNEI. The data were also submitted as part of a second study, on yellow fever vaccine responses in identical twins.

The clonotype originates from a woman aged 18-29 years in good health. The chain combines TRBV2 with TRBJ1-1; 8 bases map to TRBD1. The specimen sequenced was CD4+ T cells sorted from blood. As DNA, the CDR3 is TGTGCCAGCAGCGCACAGGGGGAAGGGACTGAAGCTTTCTTT. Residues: CASSAQGEGTEAFF.